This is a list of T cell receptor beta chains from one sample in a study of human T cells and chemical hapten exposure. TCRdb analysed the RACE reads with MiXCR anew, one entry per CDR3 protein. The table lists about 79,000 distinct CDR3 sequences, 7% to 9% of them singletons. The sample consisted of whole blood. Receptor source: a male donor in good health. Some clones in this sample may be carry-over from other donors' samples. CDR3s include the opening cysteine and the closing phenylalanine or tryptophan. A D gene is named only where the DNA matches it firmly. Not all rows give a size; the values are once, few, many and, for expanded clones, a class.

CDR3aa: CASSKRGLSTDTQYF
CDR3nt: TGTGCCAGCAGCAAGCGGGGCCTTAGCACAGATACGCAGTATTTT
j_gene: TRBJ2-3
d_gene: TRBD2
v_gene: TRBV7-2
abundance: NA

CDR3aa: CASSYSIRRGGTTDTQYF
CDR3nt: TGTGCCAGCAGTTACTCGATCAGACGCGGGGGAACCACAGATACGCAGTATTTT
j_gene: TRBJ2-3
d_gene: TRBD2
v_gene: TRBV6-2/TRBV6-3
abundance: NA

CDR3aa: CAISEGVDTQYF
CDR3nt: TGTGCCATCAGTGAAGGGGTAGATACGCAGTATTTT
j_gene: TRBJ2-3
d_gene: NA
v_gene: TRBV10-3
abundance: NA

CDR3aa: CASRVTQPRGYGYTF
CDR3nt: TGTGCCAGCAGGGTAACGCAGCCTCGGGGCTATGGCTACACCTTC
j_gene: TRBJ1-2
d_gene: NA
v_gene: TRBV6-6
abundance: few

CDR3aa: CSARSQGGAGNTIYF
CDR3nt: TGCAGTGCTAGATCCCAAGGGGGTGCCGGAAACACCATATATTTT
j_gene: TRBJ1-3
d_gene: NA
v_gene: TRBV20-1
abundance: NA

CDR3aa: CASSRRLAVESGQETQYF
CDR3nt: TGTGCCAGCAGTCGCCGGTTAGCGGTAGAATCAGGCCAAGAGACCCAGTACTTC
j_gene: TRBJ2-5
d_gene: NA
v_gene: TRBV6-5
abundance: few

CDR3aa: CASSFLMGTNTGELFF
CDR3nt: TGTGCCAGCAGTTTTCTAATGGGGACGAACACCGGGGAGCTGTTTTTT
j_gene: TRBJ2-2
d_gene: NA
v_gene: TRBV12-3/TRBV12-4
abundance: NA

CDR3aa: CASSSLPNPGQPEAFF
CDR3nt: TGTGCCAGCAGTTCCCTCCCGAACCCTGGACAGCCTGAAGCTTTCTTT
j_gene: TRBJ1-1
d_gene: NA
v_gene: TRBV6-5
abundance: few

CDR3aa: CASSPDAAYEQYF
CDR3nt: TGTGCCAGCAGTCCGGACGCGGCCTACGAGCAGTACTTC
j_gene: TRBJ2-7
d_gene: NA
v_gene: TRBV27
abundance: few

CDR3aa: CSAATENQPQHF
CDR3nt: TGCAGCGCCGCGACAGAAAATCAGCCCCAGCATTTT
j_gene: TRBJ1-5
d_gene: NA
v_gene: TRBV29-1
abundance: few

CDR3aa: CASSYGGQGNSPLHF
CDR3nt: TGCGCCAGCAGCTACGGGGGACAGGGTAATTCACCCCTCCACTTT
j_gene: TRBJ1-6
d_gene: TRBD1
v_gene: TRBV5-1
abundance: NA

CDR3aa: CASSLDGIDTQYF
CDR3nt: TGTGCCAGCAGCTTGGATGGGATTGATACGCAGTATTTT
j_gene: TRBJ2-3
d_gene: NA
v_gene: TRBV7-8
abundance: NA

CDR3aa: CASSQEDWGSTDTQYF
CDR3nt: TGTGCCAGCAGCCAAGAAGATTGGGGGAGCACAGATACGCAGTATTTT
j_gene: TRBJ2-3
d_gene: NA
v_gene: TRBV14
abundance: few